Sequencing of this T cell receptor beta chain was carried out in a study of CD8+ T cells in alopecia areata. The CDR3 extends over 12 amino acids. Per germline, CDR1 MNHEY and CDR2 SMNVEV (reference sequence). V dropped 6 bases and J dropped 4; count of bases not matched to a gene: 0. It was cDNA, reverse transcribed from extracted RNA, that served as the sequencing template. Libraries were prepared by immunoSEQ multiplex PCR; TCRdb keeps only in-frame clonotypes and omits some of them. The top ten clones hold roughly 15% of a sample with 110,000 to 150,000 clones, nearly 55% of them seen once. As to treatment: oral pan-JAK inhibitor, 5-10 mg twice daily. Both peripheral blood and punch biopsies of lesional scalp skin were obtained from patients who had alopecia areata. Using a FACSAria, the CD4+ and CD8+ T cells were sorted from the PBMCs. Note on this clone: Its specificity is unknown.

Study-level results: It was observed that many expanded lesional clones persisted in scalp and blood during tofacitinib. Only a single nonresponder existed, so baseline CD8+ expansion links stay unclear.

This receptor was identified in a human donor with alopecia areata. Sequencing used CD8+ T cells sorted from blood, obtained at week 4, from a patient treated with tofacitinib. This rearrangement joins TRBV27 to TRBJ1-5; 7 nucleotides agree with TRBD1. The CDR3 loop reads CASRDRNQPQHF. CDR3 coding DNA: TGTGCCAGCAGGGACAGGAATCAGCCCCAGCATTTT.